The 17 T cell receptor beta chains in this list originate from one sample, sequenced in a study of T cells in women clearing cervical HPV infection (dated by TCRdb to 2016 to 2018). Library preparation used the immunoSEQ multiplex PCR assay. TCRdb obtained this table from immuneACCESS and retained in-frame rearrangements with V and J assigned. These tables miss some clones; where compared with another copy, unresolved V genes account for less than half of the shortfall, and the remainder is unexplained. The table for this sample records some 41,000 clones. Of the sample, 7.6% is held by the ten largest clones. The specimen was blood buffy coat. Every receptor here comes from a woman aged 18 to 69 with a cervical HPV16 infection that either progressed to CIN3+ or cleared (not recorded which).

Remarks on this clone: The read terminates 3 residues ahead of where the CDR3 ends, so the germline J gene completes it. The genes are TRBV6-2 or TRBV6-3 and TRBJ2-1; either TRBD1 or TRBD2 may supply D (6 bases each). V was pared by 2 bases and J by 5 bases, with 13 bases between. The CDR3 runs 15 residues. Germline CDR1 MNHEY, CDR2 SVGEGT. CDR3 sequence: CASSYRQEGNNEQFF. The part of the CDR3 DNA that was read is TGTGCCAGCAGTTACCGACAGGAGGGGAACAATGAG.

Regarding this clone: The CDR3 extends 3 residues past the end of the read, so its final part is completed from the germline J gene. The chain couples TRBV28 to TRBJ2-5; 8 nucleotides align to TRBD1. Trimming at V came to 6 bases and at J to 0 bases, leaving 6 bases not matched to a gene. The CDR3 is 15 amino acids. The germline CDR1 and CDR2 sequences are MDHEN and SYDVKM. The CDR3 sequence: CASRARQGYQETQYF. The CDR3 bases that were read are TGTGCCAGCAGGGCCCGACAGGGGTACCAAGAGACC.

Note on this clone: The observed sequence ends 3 residues before the CDR3 terminus, with the missing tail filled in from the germline J gene. The rearrangement uses TRBV9 and TRBJ2-7; a possible D gene is TRBD1 (6 bases). In germline, CDR1 is SGDLS, CDR2 YYNGEE. The CDR3 loop spans 15 amino acids. V was shortened by 3 bases and J by 5 bases, with 18 bases between the two germline ends. The CDR3 protein is CASSASDRRSNEQYF. The part of the CDR3 DNA that was read is TGTGCCAGCAGCGCCTCAGACAGGAGGTCCAACGAG.

As to this clone: The read finishes 3 residues shy of the CDR3 end, and the germline J gene is used to complete it. The V gene is TRBV5-1, the J gene TRBJ2-3; 7 bases are a match to TRBD2. Germline V CDR1 and CDR2: SGHRS, YFSETQ. The V and J ends lost 0 bases and 4 bases, in that order; junction bases with no gene match: 2. CDR3 size: 14 residues. The covered CDR3 bases are TGCGCCAGCAGCTTGGCAGGGAGGGCAGATACG. As protein: CASSLAGRADT. Given in full, the CDR3 is CASSLAGRADTQYF.

Turning to this clone: The read is 3 residues too short to cover the CDR3 end, so that end is filled in from the germline J gene. V is TRBV19 and J is TRBJ1-5; 7 bases are a match to TRBD1. CDR1 is LNHDA, CDR2 SQIVND, per germline (reference sequence). The CDR3 runs to 16 residues. V lost 3 bases, J lost 1 base, and 6 bases stayed unmatched. CDR3 in amino acids: CASSITGEVSNQPQHF. The covered CDR3 bases are TGTGCCAGTAGTATCACAGGGGAAGTGAGCAATCAGCCC. Combining the CDR3 with reference TRBV19 and TRBJ1-5 gives the whole variable domain DGGITQSPKYLFRKEGQNVTLSCEQNLNHDAMYWYRQDPGQGLRLIYYSQIVNDFQKGDIAEGYSVSREKKESFPLTVTSAQKNPTAFYLCASSITGEVSNQPQHFGDGTRLSIL.

Concerning this clone itself: The read stops 3 residues short of the end of the CDR3; the missing end is completed from the germline J gene. The chain carries TRBV19 and TRBJ1-5; TRBD1 is a possible D gene (6 bases). With 7 bases removed from V and 0 bases from J, the gap between germline ends came to 13 bases. CDR3 length: 15 residues. Germline-derived CDR1 and CDR2 are LNHDA and SQIVND (reference sequence). CDR3 DNA, as far as it was read: TGTGCCAGTACCTGGACAGTATATAGCAATCAGCCC. As protein: CASTWTVYSNQP. The whole CDR3 sequence reads CASTWTVYSNQPQHF.

Comment on this clone: The read is 3 residues too short to cover the CDR3 end, so that end is filled in from the germline J gene. This chain uses TRBV5-1 with TRBJ2-7, with 8 bases lining up with TRBD2. The V gene end was trimmed by 0 bases and the J gene end by 2 bases; junction bases not matched to a gene: 7. Germline V CDR1 and CDR2: SGHRS, YFSETQ. CDR3 length: 16 amino acids. This CDR3 is CASSLETLAGPYEQYF. Incomplete CDR3 DNA: TGCGCCAGCAGCTTGGAAACTCTAGCGGGCCCCTACGAG.

With regard to this clone: With the read ending 3 residues before the CDR3 end, the germline J gene is used to fill in that end. The chain couples TRBV5-6 to TRBJ1-2; TRBD1 agrees at 9 bases. Looked up from germline, CDR1 is SGHDT and CDR2 is YYEEEE. The CDR3 is 15 residues long. V was clipped by 4 bases and J by 2 bases; unmatched bases: 6. The CDR3 bases that were read are TGTGCCAGCAGCGCCTCACAGGGGGCAAACTATGGC. This encodes CASSASQGANYG. The CDR3 as a whole reads CASSASQGANYGYTF. The whole variable domain, filled in from reference TRBV5-6 and TRBJ1-2, reads DAGVTQSPTHLIKTRGQQVTLRCSPKSGHDTVSWYQQALGQGPQFIFQYYEEEERQRGNFPDRFSGHQFPNYSSELNVNALLLGDSALYLCASSASQGANYGYTFGSGTRLTVV.

About this clone: The sequence runs out 3 residues before the end of the CDR3; the remainder is reconstructed from the germline J gene. In the same sample, other DNA sequences code for this CDR3. The gene calls are TRBV4-1 and TRBJ2-2; a possible D gene is TRBD1 (6 bases). The CDR3 covers 15 residues. The V end lost 6 bases, the J end lost 1 base, and 12 bases lay between the germline ends. Germline CDR1 and CDR2: MGHRA and YSYEKL. CDR3 sequence: CASSRPGQNTGELFF. The sequenced CDR3 bases are TGCGCCAGCAGTCGCCCGGGACAGAACACCGGGGAG.

Remarks on this clone: The CDR3 end falls 3 residues outside the read, so it is completed with the germline J gene. The chain is built from TRBV6-1 and TRBJ1-1, with a tentative D call TRBD1 (5 bases). Germline loops: CDR1 MNHNS, CDR2 SASEGT. V lost 3 bases and J 1 base, leaving 12 bases between the germline ends. The CDR3 length is 15 residues. CDR3 DNA (partial): TGTGCCAGCAGTGACCGGGGGGGAGAGAACACTGAA. It encodes CASSDRGGENTE. From start to end, the CDR3 is CASSDRGGENTEAFF.

Concerning this clone itself: The read ends 3 residues shy of where the CDR3 ends; the end is completed using the germline J gene. The chain uses TRBV19 and TRBJ2-2, with 8 bases fitting TRBD2. Germline values: CDR1 LNHDA, CDR2 SQIVND (reference sequence). The V gene end was trimmed by 4 bases and the J gene end by 7 bases; junction bases not matched to a gene: 2. This CDR3 region has 13 residues. CDR3 bases read: TGTGCCAGTAGTAGCGGGGGGAGCGGGGAG. Its translation is CASSSGGSGE. In full, the CDR3 is CASSSGGSGELFF.

A remark on this clone: Sequencing ends 3 residues short of the CDR3 end; the germline J gene provides the rest. The V call is TRBV7-2, the J call TRBJ1-5, with D unresolved. CDR1 is SGHTA, CDR2 FQGNSA, per germline. This CDR3 is 14 amino acids long. V was pared by 1 base and J by 3 bases, with 7 bases between. The CDR3 sequence: CASSLVQINQPQHF. The DNA read from the CDR3 is TGTGCCAGCAGCTTAGTGCAGATCAATCAGCCC.

With respect to this clone: The CDR3 end lies 3 residues beyond the end of the read and is filled in from the germline J gene. The chain links TRBV20-1 to TRBJ1-1; 10 bases are shared with TRBD1. The CDR3 length is 15 residues. V lost 5 bases and J lost 5; bases outside the gene matches: 11. Germline loops: CDR1 DFQATT, CDR2 SNEGSKA (reference sequence). The CDR3 loop is CSAARRTGGSTEAFF. CDR3 DNA (partial): TGCAGTGCTGCCCGGCGGACAGGGGGATCTACTGAA.

A remark on this clone: From the germline J gene comes the end of the CDR3, since the read stops 3 residues before it. The chain couples TRBV9 to TRBJ2-1; weak D call: TRBD2 (6 bases). This CDR3 is built from 14 residues. CDR1 is SGDLS and CDR2 is YYNGEE in the germline V gene. Trimming took 6 bases from V and 4 from J, leaving 14 bases between them. Incomplete CDR3 DNA: TGTGCCAGCACCCGGGACTTGGCTTACAATGAG. Its translation: CASTRDLAYNE. The whole CDR3 sequence reads CASTRDLAYNEQFF.

Remarks on this clone: The read falls 3 residues short of the CDR3 end, and the missing part is taken from the germline J gene. The chain recombines TRBV7-9 with TRBJ2-7, with unresolved D. V was clipped by 1 base and J by 4 bases, with 5 bases between them. CDR1 and CDR2 (germline): SEHNR, FQNEAQ (reference sequence). The length of the CDR3 is 12 residues. The CDR3 here is CASSLDYYEQYF. CDR3 bases read: TGTGCCAGCAGCTTAGATTATTACGAG.

About this clone: The read finishes 3 residues shy of the CDR3 end, and the germline J gene is used to complete it. V is TRBV27 and J is TRBJ2-5; no clear D gene. The germline CDR1 and CDR2 sequences are MNHEY and SMNVEV (reference sequence). V was cut by 2 bases and J by 5 bases, with 6 bases left in between. The CDR3 is 12 residues long. The CDR3 bases that were read are TGTGCCAGCAGTTTAGAAGGGGAGACC. Translation: CASSLEGET. The complete CDR3 reads CASSLEGETQYF.

A note on this clone: Read sequence stops 3 residues before the CDR3 end, and the germline J gene provides the missing end. The chain is built from TRBV11-3 and TRBJ2-7; no definite D call. The germline V gene has CDR1 SGHNT and CDR2 YENEEA. V lost 3 bases and J lost 0, with 9 bases in between. The CDR3 totals 14 residues. The CDR3 sequence is CASSLGVDSYEQYF. The CDR3 bases that were read are TGTGCCAGCAGCTTGGGCGTTGACTCCTACGAG.